This T cell receptor (beta chain) comes out of a study of CD8+CD57+ T cells in acquired aplastic anemia (dated by TCRdb to 2016 to 2019). About the investigation overall: DNA extracted from sorted CD4+ and CD8+ cells had a mean of around 3.3 ug, with a range of roughly 0.17 to 27.4 ug. Mean read counts for healthy donor samples were about 10 million for CD4+ cells and fewer than 12 million for CD8+ cells. Study-wide findings and limitations: Around 27 CD8+ CDR3 sequences were shared between patients and controls but appeared highly expressed in patients and within their immunodominant clones. No significant difference in CD8+ Simpson's diversity was found between patients and healthy controls (P=0.060).

Comment on this clonotype: This clone's antigen is unknown. Within one base of it there is no much larger clone, and no base qualities were kept.

TCR repertoires of sorted CD4+ and CD8+ blood T cells from severe aplastic anemia patients and healthy subjects were deep-sequenced in the study. Ficoll-Paque density gradient centrifugation was used to isolate peripheral blood mononuclear cells. CD4+ and CD8+ T cells were sorted by FACS or magnetic beads before DNA extraction. Trimming removed 9 bases from V and 4 bases from J; the gene matches leave 7 bases unexplained. Spanning cysteine to phenylalanine, the CDR3 consists of 13 amino acids. Kept here is only the CDR3 DNA, which spans 39 bases and is read in frame from base 1. CDR1 and CDR2, looked up from the germline V gene, are KGHDR and SFDVKD. Genomic DNA was used as template for profiling of TCR beta VDJ combinations and CDR3 sequences. An Illumina HiSeq 2000 was used for TCR repertoire sequencing. The original methods were these. TRBV/TRBJ rearrangement plots, CDR3 size and DJ length profiles, and Simpson's diversity index were used to evaluate the repertoires. The most abundant DNA sequence in the deep sequencing data was defined as the immunodominant clone. CDR3 amino acid sequences were checked for sharing across subjects and were also compared against the VDJdb database and published repertoires. The public reads were run again by TCRdb, first through fastp at Q25 and then through MiXCR, and only productive beta chains were kept. Each CDR3 protein gets just one entry, which takes the most common genes and DNA from the rows behind it. These V and J calls derive from TCRdb rather than the authors' analysis. Within this sample are 130,000 or so distinct CDR3 sequences, with 40% to 45% of them counted one time only. The ten largest clones represent roughly 8.4% of the sample.

Recombination connected TRBV24-1 to TRBJ2-7, and TRBD2 matches 8 of the central bases. This receptor was taken from a human donor in good health, serving as a control. The sample was sorted CD4+, CD8+, or CD8+CD57+ T cells (not recorded which) from PBMCs. The DNA reads as follows: TGTGCCACCCAAGCGGGAGCCCATTACGAGCAGTACTTC. The encoded protein is CATQAGAHYEQYF.